This T cell receptor (beta chain) was observed in a study of T cells expressing NK-cell markers. TCRdb re-analyzed the 5' RACE reads; it lists each CDR3 protein once, without DNA. The sample is made up of approximately 420,000 distinct CDR3 sequences, and the top ten hold around a tenth of it. In regard to this clonotype: No antigen is known for it.

Germline CDR1 reads SEHNR; CDR2 reads FQNEAQ (reference sequence). The CDR3 has 16 amino acids. Study outcomes and limitations: Dominant NKG2C+ clonotypes made up about 1.0-7.0% of CD8+ T cells in a handful of donors.

V gene TRBV7-9 combines with J gene TRBJ1-2; TCRdb's D gene call, TRBD1, goes unchecked for lack of DNA. The specimen sequenced was blood T cells: a sorted CD56 or NKG2C T cell subset, CD4+ or CD8+ T cells, or bulk PBMC T cells (not recorded which). The clonotype comes from a woman aged 45-60 years in good health. The CDR3 protein is CASSLEFGRRAYGYTF.